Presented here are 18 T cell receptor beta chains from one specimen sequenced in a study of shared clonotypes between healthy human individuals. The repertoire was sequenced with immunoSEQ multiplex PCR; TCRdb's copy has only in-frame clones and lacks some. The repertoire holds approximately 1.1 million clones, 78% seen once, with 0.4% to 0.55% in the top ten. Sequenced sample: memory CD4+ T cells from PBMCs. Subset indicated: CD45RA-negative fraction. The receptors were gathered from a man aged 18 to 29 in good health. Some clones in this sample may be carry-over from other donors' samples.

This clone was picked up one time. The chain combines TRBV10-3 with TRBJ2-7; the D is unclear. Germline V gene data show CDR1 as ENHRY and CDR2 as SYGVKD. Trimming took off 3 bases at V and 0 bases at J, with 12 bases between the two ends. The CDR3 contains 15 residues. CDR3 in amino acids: CAISDLGSTSYEQYF. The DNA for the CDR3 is TGTGCCATCAGTGATCTGGGCAGTACCTCCTACGAGCAGTACTTC.

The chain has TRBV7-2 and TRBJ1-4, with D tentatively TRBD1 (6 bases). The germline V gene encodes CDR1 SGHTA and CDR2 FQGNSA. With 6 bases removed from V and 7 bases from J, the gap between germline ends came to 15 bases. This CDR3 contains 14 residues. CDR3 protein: CASRRTGIGEKLFF. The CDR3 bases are TGTGCCAGCAGACGAACAGGGATCGGTGAAAAACTGTTTTTT.

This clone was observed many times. CDR3 sequence reads: CAISPGGTGELFF. The CDR3 region has the DNA TGTGCCATCAGCCCGGGGGGCACCGGGGAGCTGTTTTTT. This chain uses TRBV10-3 with TRBJ2-2; TRBD2 matches 7 bases. CDR3 length: 13 amino acids. CDR1 and CDR2 from the germline V gene are ENHRY and SYGVKD. With 6 bases clipped from V and 4 bases from J, the junction kept 2 bases outside the gene matches.

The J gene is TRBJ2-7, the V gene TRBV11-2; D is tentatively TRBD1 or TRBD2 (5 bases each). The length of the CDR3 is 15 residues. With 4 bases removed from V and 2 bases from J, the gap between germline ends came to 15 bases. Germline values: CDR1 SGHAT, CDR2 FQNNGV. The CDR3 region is CASSSYGGPTYEQYF. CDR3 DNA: TGTGCCAGCAGCTCTTATGGGGGACCCACCTACGAGCAGTACTTC.

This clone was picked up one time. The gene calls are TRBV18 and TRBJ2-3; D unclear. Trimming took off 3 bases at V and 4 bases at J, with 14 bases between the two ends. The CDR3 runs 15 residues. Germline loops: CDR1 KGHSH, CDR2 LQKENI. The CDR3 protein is CASSPAQTGADTQYF. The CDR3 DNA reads TGTGCCAGCTCACCCGCGCAGACTGGCGCAGATACGCAGTATTTT.

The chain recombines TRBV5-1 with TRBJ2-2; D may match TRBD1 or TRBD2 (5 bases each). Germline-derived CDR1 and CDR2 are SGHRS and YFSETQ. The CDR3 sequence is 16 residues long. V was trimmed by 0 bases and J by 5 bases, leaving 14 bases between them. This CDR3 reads CASSLVAQGVTGELFF. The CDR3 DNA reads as TGCGCCAGCAGCTTGGTAGCGCAGGGAGTTACCGGGGAGCTGTTTTTT.

This CDR3 reads CASSTGVGEKLFF. In DNA, the CDR3 is TGTGCCAGCAGCACAGGGGTGGGTGAAAAACTGTTTTTT. This chain joins TRBV9 and TRBJ1-4, with 7 positions matching TRBD1. The CDR3 has 13 residues. Per the germline V gene, CDR1 is SGDLS and CDR2 is YYNGEE. V dropped 4 bases and J dropped 7; count of bases not matched to a gene: 4.

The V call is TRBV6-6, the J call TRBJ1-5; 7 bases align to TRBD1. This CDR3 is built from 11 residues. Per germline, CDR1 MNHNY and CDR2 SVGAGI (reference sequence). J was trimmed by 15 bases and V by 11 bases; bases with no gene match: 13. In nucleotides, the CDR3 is TGTGCCTCAGGGGGTCCGGGAATTTGGCATTTT. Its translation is CASGGPGIWHF.

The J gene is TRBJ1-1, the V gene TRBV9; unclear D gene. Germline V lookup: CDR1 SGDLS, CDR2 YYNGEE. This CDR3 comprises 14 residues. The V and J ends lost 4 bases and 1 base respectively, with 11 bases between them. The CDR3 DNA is TGTGCCAGCAGCCCCCTGACTGGGAACACTGAAGCTTTCTTT. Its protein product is CASSPLTGNTEAFF.

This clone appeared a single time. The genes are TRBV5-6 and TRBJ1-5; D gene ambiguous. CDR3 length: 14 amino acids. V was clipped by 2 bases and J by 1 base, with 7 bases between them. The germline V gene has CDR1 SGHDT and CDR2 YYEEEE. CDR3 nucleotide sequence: TGTGCCAGCAGCTTACTCTTAAGCAATCAGCCCCAGCATTTT. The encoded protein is CASSLLLSNQPQHF.

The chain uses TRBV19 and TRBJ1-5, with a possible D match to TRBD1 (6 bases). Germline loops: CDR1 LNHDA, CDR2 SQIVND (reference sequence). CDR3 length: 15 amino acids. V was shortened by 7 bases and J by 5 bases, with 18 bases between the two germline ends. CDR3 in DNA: TGTGCCAGTACCCCCCGGTGGGACATCGATCAGCCCCAGCATTTT. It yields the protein CASTPRWDIDQPQHF.

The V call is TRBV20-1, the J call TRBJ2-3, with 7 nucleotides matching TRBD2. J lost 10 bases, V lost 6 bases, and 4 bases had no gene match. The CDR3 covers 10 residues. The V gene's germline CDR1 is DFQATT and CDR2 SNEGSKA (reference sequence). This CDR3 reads CSAEGGPQYF. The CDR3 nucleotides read TGCAGTGCGGAGGGAGGGCCGCAGTATTTT.

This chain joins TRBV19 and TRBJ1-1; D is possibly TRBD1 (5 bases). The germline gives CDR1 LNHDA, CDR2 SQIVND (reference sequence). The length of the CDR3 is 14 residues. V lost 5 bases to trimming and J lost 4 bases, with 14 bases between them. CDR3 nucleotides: TGTGCCAGTAGTTTCCTCCAGGGTCCCACTGAAGCTTTCTTT. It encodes CASSFLQGPTEAFF.

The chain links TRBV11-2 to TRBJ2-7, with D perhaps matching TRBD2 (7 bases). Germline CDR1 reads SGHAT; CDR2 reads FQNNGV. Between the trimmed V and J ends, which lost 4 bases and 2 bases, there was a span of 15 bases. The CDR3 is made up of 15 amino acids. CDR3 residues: CASSSLRGATYEQYF. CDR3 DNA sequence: TGTGCCAGCAGCTCACTACGGGGGGCCACCTACGAGCAGTACTTC.

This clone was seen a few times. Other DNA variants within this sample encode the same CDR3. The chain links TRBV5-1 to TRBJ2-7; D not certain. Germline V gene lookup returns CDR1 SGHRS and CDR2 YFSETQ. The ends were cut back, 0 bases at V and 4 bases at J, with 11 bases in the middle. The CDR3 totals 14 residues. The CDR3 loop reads CASSLVSPPYEQYF. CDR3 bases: TGCGCCAGCAGCTTGGTGAGCCCCCCATACGAGCAGTACTTC.

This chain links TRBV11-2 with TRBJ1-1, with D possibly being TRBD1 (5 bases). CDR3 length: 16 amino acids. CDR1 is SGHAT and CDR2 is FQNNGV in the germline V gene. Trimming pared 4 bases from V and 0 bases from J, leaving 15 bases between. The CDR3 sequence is CASSSFGRGMNTEAFF. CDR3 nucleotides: TGTGCCAGCAGCTCCTTTGGACGGGGCATGAACACTGAAGCTTTCTTT.

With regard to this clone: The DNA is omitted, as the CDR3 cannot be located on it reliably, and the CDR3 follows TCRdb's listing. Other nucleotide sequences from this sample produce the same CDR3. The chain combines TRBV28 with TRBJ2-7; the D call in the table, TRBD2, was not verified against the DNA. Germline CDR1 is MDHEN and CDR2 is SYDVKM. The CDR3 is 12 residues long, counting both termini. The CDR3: CASSSSSYEQYF.

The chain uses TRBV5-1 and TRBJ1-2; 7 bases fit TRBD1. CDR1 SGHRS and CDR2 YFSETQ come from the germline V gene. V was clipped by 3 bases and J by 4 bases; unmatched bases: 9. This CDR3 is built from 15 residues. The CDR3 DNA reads TGCGCCAGCAGCTCCGGAGGGGACAGTTTCTATGGCTACACCTTC. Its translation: CASSSGGDSFYGYTF.